This TCR beta chain comes out of a study of blood T cells in healthy people across ages. Together with a sample-barcoded 5' primer, a J-beta primer mix was included in a second PCR lasting roughly 6 to 12 cycles. TCRdb reprocessed the 5' RACE reads via MiXCR and lists one record per CDR3 protein. Of about 1.1 million distinct CDR3 sequences listed, roughly two fifths were seen once; the top ten hold around 13%. Germline V CDR1 and CDR2: ENHRY, SYGVKD. V was trimmed by 1 base and J by 11 bases, leaving 14 bases between them. This CDR3 region has 13 residues. The rearrangement links TRBV10-3 to TRBJ2-5, with D maybe TRBD2 (6 bases). Specimen: blood. This clonotype was obtained from a man between 18 and 29 years old in good health. This CDR3 reads CAISEWGVDEQYF. The CDR3 bases are TGTGCCATCAGTGAGTGGGGGGTCGATGAGCAGTACTTC.